A single sample gave rise to the 19 T cell receptor beta chains below, sequenced in a study of blood T cells in healthy people across ages. A second PCR of roughly 6 to 12 cycles used a sample-barcoded 5' primer and a J-beta primer mix. TCRdb processed the 5' RACE reads anew with MiXCR; each CDR3 protein has one entry. Found here are roughly 900,000 distinct CDR3 sequences, under 35% of them singletons; the top ten hold around 15%. Material for sequencing was blood. These receptors were taken from a woman older than 75 in good health.

This clonotype has ten or more counts. J is TRBJ1-5 and V is TRBV20-1, with a possible D match to TRBD1 (5 bases). CDR3 size: 14 residues. Trimming removed 6 bases from V and 4 bases from J, with 16 bases in between. CDR1 is DFQATT and CDR2 is SNEGSKA in the germline V gene (reference sequence). The CDR3 coding sequence is TGCAGTGCAACTTCAGGGAAAGGGAATCAGCCCCAGCATTTT. Its translation: CSATSGKGNQPQHF.

This clonotype was observed a handful of times. The chain links TRBV11-2 to TRBJ1-5; D is undetermined. Germline-derived CDR1 and CDR2 are SGHAT and FQNNGV. V lost 5 bases and J lost 0, with 14 bases in between. CDR3 size: 16 residues. In DNA, the CDR3 is TGTGCCAGCAGCCCGGGTCGGAAAGATAGCAATCAGCCCCAGCATTTT. It encodes CASSPGRKDSNQPQHF.

A word on this clonotype: The germline gene is not matched at one end of the junction; a read error may be the cause. The chain joins TRBV5-5 to TRBJ2-1, with D perhaps assigned TRBD1 or TRBD2 (6 bases each). This CDR3 has 14 amino acids. Germline V lookup: CDR1 SGHKS, CDR2 YYEKEE (reference sequence). The DNA of the CDR3 is TGTGCCAGTAGCCGCGGGACACCCGACAATGAGCAGTGCTTC. This gives the protein CASSRGTPDNEQCF.

As to this clonotype: Just one base apart from a much larger clone, this may be a read error. This chain joins TRBV5-1 and TRBJ2-1, with D perhaps TRBD1 (6 bases). The DNA end lines up better with TRBJ2-7; the J call may be wrong. CDR1 is SGHRS, CDR2 YFSETQ, per germline. This CDR3 has 16 amino acids. The CDR3 DNA sequence: TGCGCCAGCAGCTTGGCAGGCAGGGGTCGCTACAATGAGCAGTACTTC. Amino acid sequence: CASSLAGRGRYNEQYF.

There are many counts of this clonotype. This rearrangement joins TRBV4-2 to TRBJ2-5; 7 bases are shared with TRBD2. Germline loops: CDR1 LGHNA, CDR2 YNFKEQ. The CDR3 consists of 16 residues. Trimming took 1 base from V and 1 from J; bases not matched to a gene: 6. The CDR3 DNA sequence: TGTGCCAGCAGCCAAGGGCGGAGCGGGGTCCAAGAGACCCAGTACTTC. This translates into CASSQGRSGVQETQYF.

This sequence joins TRBV20-1 and TRBJ2-7, with TRBD2 as a possible D gene (6 bases). Germline values: CDR1 DFQATT, CDR2 SNEGSKA (reference sequence). Trimming removed 5 bases from V and 4 bases from J, with 12 bases in between. CDR3 size: 12 residues. The CDR3 spells CSAAPLAYEQYF. In DNA, the CDR3 is TGCAGTGCTGCACCTCTAGCGTACGAGCAGTACTTC.

Comment on this clonotype: A much bigger clone sits one base away, suggesting this may be a read error. The V gene is TRBV6-2 or TRBV6-3, the J gene TRBJ2-7; 10 positions match TRBD2. CDR1 MNHEY and CDR2 SVGEGT come from the germline V gene. Unmatched junction bases numbered 11, after V lost 2 bases and J lost 7 bases. The CDR3 covers 16 residues. CDR3 DNA: TGTGCCAGCAGTTACAAGGGGACTAGCGAGGTGGGGGAGCAGTACTTC. Protein product: CASSYKGTSEVGEQYF.

This clonotype was picked up many times. V and J are TRBV5-6 and TRBJ1-5; D not resolved. The CDR3 spans 13 residues. With 1 base removed from V and 7 bases from J, the gap between germline ends came to 9 bases. The germline V gene encodes CDR1 SGHDT and CDR2 YYEEEE. The CDR3 DNA is TGTGCCAGCAGCTTGTCCGACGGGCAGCCCCAGCATTTT. Encoded protein: CASSLSDGQPQHF.

This clonotype was counted many times. The chain joins TRBV29-1 to TRBJ2-3; 8 bases agree with TRBD2. The V and J ends lost 4 bases and 4 bases, in that order; junction bases with no gene match: 7. Germline loops: CDR1 SQVTM, CDR2 ANQGSEA. The CDR3 is 14 amino acids. CDR3 region: CSVVGLGLPDTQYF. CDR3 nucleotide sequence: TGCAGCGTTGTGGGACTAGGACTCCCAGATACGCAGTATTTT.

This chain uses TRBV28 with TRBJ2-2; D gene ambiguous. From germline, CDR1 is MDHEN and CDR2 SYDVKM. The CDR3 consists of 13 residues. Deletions cut 7 bases from V and 1 base from J, with 7 bases between. The CDR3 loop is CASTTENTGELFF. CDR3 nucleotides: TGTGCCAGCACCACCGAGAACACCGGGGAGCTGTTTTTT.

The gene calls are TRBV7-2 and TRBJ2-5; D might be TRBD1 or TRBD2, each matching 6 bases. The V end lost 4 bases, the J end lost 4 bases, and 16 bases lay between the germline ends. Germline V gives CDR1 SGHTA, CDR2 FQGNSA. This CDR3 contains 15 residues. The chain's CDR3 is CASSSPPGGGETQYF. CDR3 coding DNA: TGTGCCAGCAGCTCCCCTCCCGGAGGGGGAGAGACCCAGTACTTC.

Note on this clonotype: An end of the junction differs from the germline gene, which may be a read error. CDR3 region: CATSDGSHEQYF. The CDR3 DNA reads TGTGCCACCAGTGACGGGTCCCACGAGCAGTACTTC. J is TRBJ2-7 and V is TRBV12-3 or TRBV12-4; no clear D. The CDR3 is made up of 12 amino acids.

This clonotype has only a few counts. This chain joins TRBV7-9 and TRBJ1-5, with 12 bases fitting TRBD1. Germline V lookup: CDR1 SEHNR, CDR2 FQNEAQ (reference sequence). The CDR3 spans 17 residues. V shed 5 bases and J 3 bases; nucleotides not matched to a gene: 8. This CDR3 reads CASSPAGTGGPNQPQHF. The CDR3 DNA reads as TGTGCCAGCAGCCCCGCCGGGACAGGGGGCCCCAATCAGCCCCAGCATTTT.

A word on this clonotype: Since a much larger clone is just one base distant, this may be a read error. The gene calls are TRBV7-2 and TRBJ2-5, with 8 bases identical to TRBD2. The J call may be faulty, since TRBJ2-1 better matches the DNA end. Germline values: CDR1 SGHTA, CDR2 FQGNSA. The CDR3 is 15 amino acids. In DNA form, the CDR3 reads TGTGCCAGCAGCCCCAAGCGGGGGATCCAAGAGACCCAGTTCTTC. This encodes CASSPKRGIQETQFF.

V gene TRBV27 combines with J gene TRBJ1-6; D may be TRBD1 (5 bases). Trimming took off 6 bases at V and 6 bases at J, with 15 bases between the two ends. Germline CDR1 is MNHEY and CDR2 is SMNVEV (reference sequence). The length of the CDR3 is 15 residues. The CDR3 sequence: CASRPGRGSNSPLHF. CDR3 coding DNA: TGTGCCAGCAGACCCGGGCGGGGCAGTAATTCACCCCTCCACTTT.

This clonotype was detected many times. The V gene is TRBV5-1, the J gene TRBJ2-7; 10 bases map to TRBD1. CDR3 length equals 15 residues. Germline V gives CDR1 SGHRS, CDR2 YFSETQ. Germline trimming cut 2 bases from V and 6 bases from J; bases unmatched to any gene: 8. The CDR3: CASSFDRGPRSEQYF. The CDR3 DNA follows: TGCGCCAGCAGCTTCGACAGGGGGCCAAGGTCCGAGCAGTACTTC.

The chain carries TRBV7-9 and TRBJ1-2; TRBD1 agrees at 7 bases. V was clipped by 5 bases and J by 9 bases; unmatched bases: 12. CDR1 and CDR2 from the germline V gene are SEHNR and FQNEAQ (reference sequence). The CDR3 is 14 residues long. CDR3 in DNA: TGTGCCAGCAGCGCCGGGACAGACTTCGATCGCTACACCTTC. This encodes CASSAGTDFDRYTF. Using reference TRBV7-9 and TRBJ1-2 for the parts outside the CDR3, the full variable domain is DTGVSQNPRHKITKRGQNVTFRCDPISEHNRLYWYRQTLGQGPEFLTYFQNEAQLEKSRLLSDRFSAERPKGSFSTLEIQRTEQGDSAMYLCASSAGTDFDRYTFGSGTRLTVV.

This clonotype was observed at least ten times. The chain employs TRBV6-5 and TRBJ1-5; 7 nucleotides align to TRBD1. Germline V CDR1 and CDR2: MNHEY, SVGAGI. This CDR3 region has 15 residues. J gave up 2 bases and V 6 bases, and 7 bases lay outside the gene matches. The CDR3 DNA follows: TGTGCCAGCAGCCTGGACAGGCGCGGCAATCAGCCCCAGCATTTT. This encodes CASSLDRRGNQPQHF.

This clonotype was seen a handful of times. This chain joins TRBV29-1 and TRBJ1-2; D may be TRBD1 (6 bases). Germline loops: CDR1 SQVTM, CDR2 ANQGSEA. The CDR3 extends over 15 amino acids. V dropped 0 bases and J dropped 6 bases, with 17 bases sitting between them. CDR3 sequence: CSVEDQTGPPHGYTF. In DNA, the CDR3 is TGCAGCGTTGAAGACCAGACAGGCCCCCCACATGGCTACACCTTC.